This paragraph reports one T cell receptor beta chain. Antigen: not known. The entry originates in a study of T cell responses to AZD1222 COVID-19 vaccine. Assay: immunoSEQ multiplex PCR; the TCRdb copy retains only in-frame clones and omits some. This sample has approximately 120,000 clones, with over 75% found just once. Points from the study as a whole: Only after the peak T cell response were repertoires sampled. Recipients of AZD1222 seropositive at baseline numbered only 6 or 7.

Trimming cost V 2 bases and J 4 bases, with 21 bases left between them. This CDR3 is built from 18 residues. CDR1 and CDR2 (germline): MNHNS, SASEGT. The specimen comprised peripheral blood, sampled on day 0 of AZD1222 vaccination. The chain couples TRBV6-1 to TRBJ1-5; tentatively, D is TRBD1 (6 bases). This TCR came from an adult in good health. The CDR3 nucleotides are TGTGCCAGCAGTGAACCACTGCGCGGGCGGGGGCTAAATCAGCCCCAGCATTTT. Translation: CASSEPLRGRGLNQPQHF.